Each of the 18 T cell receptor beta chains below was sequenced from the same sample in a study of T cell repertoires in cytomegalovirus infection. Their antigens are not known. Using its own MiXCR run on the reads, TCRdb lists one record per CDR3 protein. The sample includes around 58,000 distinct CDR3 sequences, 20% to 25% of them seen just once. The sample here was CD8+ T cells from cultured PBMCs, taken from culture after CMV antigen stimulation. The source of these receptors is a human donor in good health (CMV status not recorded). Some clones in this sample may be carry-over from other donors' samples.

This clonotype turned up a few times. This CDR3 is CASSPPGGGQPQHF. In DNA form, the CDR3 reads TGTGCCAGCAGCCCCCCAGGGGGCGGTCAGCCCCAGCATTTT. The rearrangement uses TRBV6-2 or TRBV6-3 and TRBJ1-5; 8 bases agree with TRBD1. CDR3 length: 14 amino acids. Looked up from germline, CDR1 is MNHEY and CDR2 is SVGEGT. V trimming: 6 bases; J trimming: 6 bases; junction bases outside the gene matches: 7.

The J gene is TRBJ2-1, the V gene TRBV6-2 or TRBV6-3, with 12 bases lining up with TRBD2. J was trimmed by 8 bases and V by 4 bases; bases with no gene match: 6. The CDR3 has 15 amino acids. Germline CDR1 MNHEY, CDR2 SVGEGT. Here the CDR3 DNA reads TGTGCCAGCAGTTCAGAGACTAGCGGGGGACATGAGCAGTTCTTC. Its translation: CASSSETSGGHEQFF.

This clonotype was found many times. The genes are TRBV19 and TRBJ2-7; 7 bases map to TRBD2. The CDR3 totals 14 residues. Trimming removed 6 bases from V and 0 bases from J; junction bases left unmatched: 5. Germline assignment: CDR1 LNHDA and CDR2 SQIVND (reference sequence). CDR3 nucleotides: TGTGCCAGTAGCGACAGCGGGATCTCCTACGAGCAGTACTTC. Its protein is CASSDSGISYEQYF.

This clonotype was picked up many times. CDR3 coding DNA: TGTGCCAGCAGCTTCCCCGCCCGGGGGGTTCATACAGATACGCAGTATTTT. Its protein product is CASSFPARGVHTDTQYF. The chain has TRBV7-2 and TRBJ2-3, with 7 bases that match TRBD2. Germline CDR1 is SGHTA and CDR2 is FQGNSA. V was pared by 3 bases and J by 3 bases, with 12 bases of the junction left unmatched. This CDR3 is built from 17 residues.

The CDR3 DNA reads TGTGCCAGCAGCAAGGCAGGGGCCTACGAGCAGTACTTC. Protein product: CASSKAGAYEQYF. This rearrangement joins TRBV14 to TRBJ2-7, with D possibly matching TRBD1 (6 bases). Trimming took off 5 bases at V and 2 bases at J, with 10 bases between the two ends. Germline V CDR1 and CDR2: SGHDN, FVKESK. The CDR3 spans 13 residues.

The chain links TRBV7-2 to TRBJ2-1; 14 positions match TRBD2. V shed 5 bases, J shed 7 bases, and the junction held 7 bases outside the gene matches. The V gene's germline CDR1 is SGHTA and CDR2 FQGNSA. The CDR3 contains 16 residues. CDR3 nucleotide sequence: TGTGCCAGCAGCACCGGGACTAGCGGGGGATTTAATGAGCAGTTCTTC. Its translation is CASSTGTSGGFNEQFF.

The rearrangement links TRBV7-9 to TRBJ2-5; D perhaps matches TRBD1 (6 bases). The V end lost 8 bases, the J end lost 1 base, and 11 bases lay between the germline ends. The length of the CDR3 is 13 residues. Germline-derived CDR1 and CDR2 are SEHNR and FQNEAQ (reference sequence). CDR3: CASGWTVQETQYF. In nucleotides, the CDR3 is TGTGCCAGCGGATGGACAGTCCAAGAGACCCAGTACTTC.

This chain uses TRBV27 with TRBJ2-7; 10 nucleotides align to TRBD1. Germline V gene sequence: CDR1 MNHEY, CDR2 SMNVEV (reference sequence). The CDR3 loop spans 14 amino acids. The V gene end was trimmed by 5 bases and the J gene end by 5 bases; junction bases not matched to a gene: 6. CDR3 in amino acids: CASSLPGTGDEQYF. Here the CDR3 DNA reads TGTGCCAGCAGTCTACCCGGGACAGGGGACGAGCAGTACTTC.

Of note for this clonotype: Given a much more abundant clone one base away, this may be a read error. The CDR3 does not close with the conserved phenylalanine or tryptophan, likely indicating a read error. The gene calls are TRBV6-2 or TRBV6-3 and TRBJ2-7; D not resolved. The CDR3 sequence is 13 residues long. Germline V gene sequence: CDR1 MNHEY, CDR2 SVGEGT. V was cut by 1 base and J by 6 bases, with 10 bases left in between. The DNA for the CDR3 is TGTGCCAGCAGTTACTATCTTAAGAGCGAGCAGTACTTA. This encodes CASSYYLKSEQYL.

This chain connects TRBV27 to TRBJ1-2; D unclear. Trimming cost V 3 bases and J 0 bases, with 8 bases left between them. The CDR3 has 14 residues. Germline V gene lookup returns CDR1 MNHEY and CDR2 SMNVEV (reference sequence). The CDR3 region has the DNA TGTGCCAGCAGTTTTGGAGGACCTAACTATGGCTACACCTTC. This gives the protein CASSFGGPNYGYTF.

There are a few counts of this clonotype. J is TRBJ1-1 and V is TRBV12-3 or TRBV12-4, with 7 bases that match TRBD1. V dropped 7 bases and J dropped 5; count of bases not matched to a gene: 10. This CDR3 has 14 amino acids. CDR3 sequence: CASKGGIFGTEAFF. The CDR3 DNA follows: TGTGCCAGCAAAGGGGGCATTTTCGGGACTGAAGCTTTCTTT.

In its sample, this clonotype was seen many times. The chain combines TRBV13 with TRBJ1-5; D is ambiguous. There are 12 residues in the CDR3. Trimming stripped 0 bases from V and 3 bases from J, with 0 bases between. Per germline, CDR1 PRHDT and CDR2 FYEKMQ (reference sequence). CDR3 bases: TGTGCCAGCAGCTTAGGCAATCAGCCCCAGCATTTT. Its protein is CASSLGNQPQHF. The whole variable domain, remainder taken from reference TRBV13 and TRBJ1-5, is AAGVIQSPRHLIKEKRETATLKCYPIPRHDTVYWYQQGPGQDPQFLISFYEKMQSDKGSIPDRFSAQQFSDYHSELNMSSLELGDSALYFCASSLGNQPQHFGDGTRLSIL.

V gene TRBV2 combines with J gene TRBJ2-7; D is possibly TRBD1 (5 bases). The CDR3 totals 12 residues. Germline V gives CDR1 SNHLY, CDR2 FYNNEI. V was pared by 8 bases and J by 3 bases, with 11 bases between. The CDR3 DNA follows: TGTGCCAGCGCCGCAGGGATCTACGAGCAGTACTTC. Its translation is CASAAGIYEQYF.

This clonotype rates as medium-sized. V and J are TRBV7-6 and TRBJ2-7, with D perhaps TRBD1 or TRBD2 (6 bases each). From germline, CDR1 is SGHVS and CDR2 FNYEAQ. The CDR3 sequence is 15 residues long. V was shortened by 4 bases and J by 2 bases, with 15 bases between the two germline ends. In nucleotides, the CDR3 is TGTGCCAGCAGCTGGGTCGGGGGACAAGCCTACGAGCAGTACTTC. Encoded protein: CASSWVGGQAYEQYF.

This clonotype was seen a few times. The chain combines TRBV4-3 with TRBJ2-5; possible D gene TRBD2, 7 bases. Trimming cost V 1 base and J 5 bases, with 17 bases left between them. The germline CDR1 and CDR2 sequences are LGHNA and YSLEER. The CDR3 contains 16 residues. This CDR3 is CASSQGAGAQVETQYF. The DNA of the CDR3 is TGCGCCAGCAGCCAAGGGGCGGGGGCCCAGGTGGAGACCCAGTACTTC.

The V call is TRBV30, the J call TRBJ2-1; D gene ambiguous. CDR1 GTSNPN and CDR2 SVGIG come from the germline V gene (reference sequence). The CDR3 consists of 14 residues. V shed 3 bases and J shed 2 bases, with 11 bases lying between them. CDR3 in DNA: TGTGCCTGGAGGGTGGACCCTCCCTACAATGAGCAGTTCTTC. This translates into CAWRVDPPYNEQFF.

In this sample, this clonotype turned up a few times. The V call is TRBV7-2, the J call TRBJ1-3; D is unclear. The CDR3 runs 13 residues. V was cut by 1 base and J by 2 bases, with 3 bases left in between. Germline V CDR1 and CDR2: SGHTA, FQGNSA. CDR3: CASSLVPGNTIYF. As DNA, the CDR3 is TGTGCCAGCAGCTTAGTCCCTGGAAACACCATATATTTT. Filled out from reference TRBV7-2 and TRBJ1-3, the complete variable domain reads GAGVSQSPSNKVTEKGKDVELRCDPISGHTALYWYRQSLGQGLEFLIYFQGNSAPDKSGLPSDRFSAERTGGSVSTLTIQRTQQEDSAVYLCASSLVPGNTIYFGEGSWLTVV.

The rearrangement uses TRBV27 and TRBJ2-5; weak D call: TRBD1 (5 bases). V was clipped by 1 base and J by 5 bases, with 17 bases between them. In germline, CDR1 is MNHEY, CDR2 SMNVEV (reference sequence). The CDR3 runs 16 residues. The CDR3, as DNA: TGTGCCAGCAGTTTATGGGCGGCCAGGGTAGGGGAGACCCAGTACTTC. It yields the protein CASSLWAARVGETQYF.